The 18 T cell receptor beta chains presented below share a single source sample, sequenced in a study of blood T cell repertoires in COVID-19. Measured with immunoSEQ multiplex PCR; TCRdb has only the in-frame clones, and not every one. The table has about 160,000 clones, about nine tenths seen once. The sequenced sample was peripheral blood. These receptors all stem from a man in his late teens or twenties with acute or convalescent COVID-19.

The V gene is TRBV7-8, the J gene TRBJ1-1, with 8 bases aligning to TRBD1. V lost 5 bases to trimming and J lost 1 base; unmatched junction nucleotides: 18. The CDR3 sequence is 19 residues long. Germline assignment: CDR1 SGHVS and CDR2 FQNEAQ. The CDR3: CASSLSPTGASIRNTEAFF. The CDR3 DNA sequence: TGTGCCAGCAGCCTTTCCCCGACAGGGGCGAGTATCCGGAACACTGAAGCTTTCTTT.

This clone was picked up a small number of times. This rearrangement joins TRBV5-6 to TRBJ1-2, with a tentative D call TRBD1 (6 bases). Between the trimmed V and J ends, which lost 0 bases and 2 bases, there was a span of 14 bases. Per germline, CDR1 SGHDT and CDR2 YYEEEE. The CDR3 consists of 16 residues. Here the CDR3 reads CASSLVGAGQNYGYTF. The CDR3, as DNA: TGTGCCAGCAGCTTGGTGGGGGCAGGACAGAACTATGGCTACACCTTC.

The chain is built from TRBV24-1 and TRBJ2-3; 8 bases map to TRBD2. The length of the CDR3 is 16 residues. Germline V lookup: CDR1 KGHDR, CDR2 SFDVKD. V shed 4 bases, J shed 2 bases, and the junction held 7 bases outside the gene matches. CDR3: CATSDPLAGDTDTQYF. In DNA form, the CDR3 reads TGTGCCACCAGTGACCCGCTAGCGGGCGACACAGATACGCAGTATTTT.

The chain joins TRBV6-2 or TRBV6-3 to TRBJ2-5; the match to TRBD2 covers 12 bases. The CDR3 loop spans 15 amino acids. In germline, CDR1 is MNHEY, CDR2 SVGEGT. The V segment lost 4 bases and the J segment 9 bases; nucleotides outside the gene matches: 9. The CDR3 nucleotides are TGTGCCAGCAGTTGGACTAGCGGGGCGAGAGACCCCCAGTACTTC. Encoded protein: CASSWTSGARDPQYF.

This clone was seen just once. The V and J genes are TRBV10-3 and TRBJ1-2, with 9 bases that match TRBD1. The CDR3 contains 15 residues. Trimming took 0 bases from V and 1 from J; bases not matched to a gene: 0. The germline V gene has CDR1 ENHRY and CDR2 SYGVKD. Here the CDR3 DNA reads TGTGCCATCAGTGAGTCGGGACAGGGTAACTATGGCTACACCTTC. It encodes CAISESGQGNYGYTF.

The rearrangement links TRBV5-4 to TRBJ1-1; D is unclear. Per germline, CDR1 SGHNT and CDR2 YYREEE (reference sequence). CDR3 length equals 16 residues. Trimming took off 4 bases at V and 0 bases at J, with 16 bases between the two ends. In nucleotides, the CDR3 is TGTGCCAGCAGCATAGGCGGCGGCCACTTGAACACTGAAGCTTTCTTT. Translated: CASSIGGGHLNTEAFF.

The chain couples TRBV15 to TRBJ2-3; 10 nucleotides match TRBD1. J was trimmed by 6 bases and V by 2 bases; bases with no gene match: 11. Germline V gives CDR1 LNHNV, CDR2 YYDKDF (reference sequence). The CDR3 totals 17 residues. The CDR3 region is CATSRQAGTGVMDTQYF. The CDR3 nucleotides read TGTGCCACCAGCAGACAGGCCGGGACAGGGGTGATGGATACGCAGTATTTT.

This chain joins TRBV5-1 and TRBJ2-1; 13 positions match TRBD2. The CDR3 runs to 19 residues. CDR1 and CDR2 (germline): SGHRS, YFSETQ. The V gene end was trimmed by 0 bases and the J gene end by 8 bases; junction bases not matched to a gene: 14. This chain's CDR3 is CASSLARTSGSSPIYEQFF. The CDR3 DNA is TGCGCCAGCAGCTTGGCCAGGACTAGCGGGAGTTCCCCAATCTATGAGCAGTTCTTC.

V gene TRBV6-6 combines with J gene TRBJ1-2, with 7 positions matching TRBD1. Germline V CDR1 and CDR2: MNHNY, SVGAGI (reference sequence). The trim removed 8 bases at V and 0 bases at J, leaving 3 bases unmatched. The CDR3 sequence is 13 residues long. This CDR3 reads CASRQGANYGYTF. In DNA form, the CDR3 reads TGTGCCAGCCGACAGGGAGCTAACTATGGCTACACCTTC.

V usage is TRBV9 and J usage is TRBJ2-3; TRBD2 is a possible D gene (5 bases). The V and J ends lost 5 bases and 2 bases respectively, with 15 bases between them. In germline, CDR1 is SGDLS, CDR2 YYNGEE. CDR3 size: 15 residues. CDR3 sequence: CASRLHGVSTDTQYF. Here the CDR3 DNA reads TGTGCCAGCAGACTTCACGGGGTCTCCACAGATACGCAGTATTTT. The variable domain in full, with the rest retrieved from reference TRBV9 and TRBJ2-3, is DSGVTQTPKHLITATGQRVTLRCSPRSGDLSVYWYQQSLDQGLQFLIQYYNGEERAKGNILERFSAQQFPDLHSELNLSSLELGDSALYFCASRLHGVSTDTQYFGPGTRLTVL.

The chain joins TRBV10-1 to TRBJ1-5; TRBD1 aligns across 9 bases. Trimming cost V 4 bases and J 3 bases; bases outside gene matches: 10. The CDR3 sequence is 17 residues long. Germline loops: CDR1 WNHNN, CDR2 SYGVQD (reference sequence). The CDR3 spells CASSVGDRDRVNQPQHF. The CDR3 region has the DNA TGCGCCAGCAGTGTCGGAGACCGGGACAGGGTCAATCAGCCCCAGCATTTT.

The chain joins TRBV5-1 to TRBJ2-5; tentative D call: TRBD1 (6 bases). The CDR3 has 15 residues. Trimming pared 4 bases from V and 1 base from J, leaving 14 bases between. Looked up from germline, CDR1 is SGHRS and CDR2 is YFSETQ. CDR3 DNA sequence: TGCGCCAGCAGCCCGGGACACCTGCCCCAAGAGACCCAGTACTTC. Amino acid sequence: CASSPGHLPQETQYF.

In its sample, this clone was seen once. The chain couples TRBV9 to TRBJ2-1, with a tentative D call TRBD2 (6 bases). CDR1 SGDLS and CDR2 YYNGEE come from the germline V gene. The V and J ends lost 4 bases and 8 bases respectively, with 10 bases between them. CDR3 length: 12 residues. The CDR3 nucleotides are TGTGCCAGCAGCTCCGGGGAGGATGAGCAGTTCTTC. This codes for CASSSGEDEQFF.

The rearrangement uses TRBV7-8 and TRBJ2-1; TRBD2 matches at 8 bases. Germline V gives CDR1 SGHVS, CDR2 FQNEAQ. V was clipped by 1 base and J by 7 bases; unmatched bases: 3. The CDR3 spans 14 residues. The CDR3 bases are TGTGCCAGCAGCTTAGTGGCGGGAGGAAATGAGCAGTTCTTC. Its translation is CASSLVAGGNEQFF.

The rearrangement links TRBV29-1 to TRBJ1-1, with D unresolved. The CDR3 sequence is 9 residues long. From germline, CDR1 is SQVTM and CDR2 ANQGSEA. CDR3 in DNA: TGCAAAAAGCATGTGCGCGCTTTCTTT. This sequence encodes CKKHVRAFF.

J is TRBJ1-1 and V is TRBV4-1, with TRBD1 identical over 8 bases. The CDR3 length is 15 residues. After removal of 5 bases from V and 5 bases from J, the junction contained 10 bases not matched to a gene. Germline assignment: CDR1 MGHRA and CDR2 YSYEKL. The CDR3 spells CASSLLTQGATEAFF. CDR3 nucleotides: TGCGCCAGCAGCTTACTAACTCAGGGGGCAACTGAAGCTTTCTTT.

The CDR3 region has the DNA TGTGCCAGCAGCACTAATGGCTGGAGAGATGTTGGCTACACCTTC. Translated, it gives CASSTNGWRDVGYTF. This sequence joins TRBV11-2 and TRBJ1-2, with no clear D. The CDR3 sequence is 15 residues long. From germline, CDR1 is SGHAT and CDR2 FQNNGV. The V end lost 5 bases, the J end lost 7 bases, and 20 bases lay between the germline ends.

Written as DNA, the CDR3 is TGTGCCAGCGCAAGCGGACAGACCTACGAGCAGTACTTC. It yields the protein CASASGQTYEQYF. V is TRBV6-5 and J is TRBJ2-7; a weak D match, TRBD1 (6 bases). From germline, CDR1 is MNHEY and CDR2 SVGAGI. V was trimmed by 8 bases and J by 2 bases, leaving 13 bases between them. The CDR3 length is 13 residues.